The following is a T cell receptor (beta chain) sequence with its context. Other DNA sequences of this sample code for an identical CDR3. Measured with immunoSEQ multiplex PCR; TCRdb has only the in-frame clones, and not every one. The data contain around 500,000 clones, 60% to 85% of them seen just once; the ten biggest clones take up about an eighth. This CDR3 has 11 amino acids. CDR1 is LNHDA and CDR2 is SQIVND in the germline V gene (reference sequence). V was trimmed by 6 bases and J by 8 bases, leaving 8 bases between them. The data stem from a study of shared clonotypes between healthy human individuals. Study overall: The composition of the donors was two women and three men aged 18 to 49.

V is TRBV19 and J is TRBJ2-1; D remains unclear. This clonotype was sampled from a woman aged 40 to 50 in good health. Some clones in this sample may be carry-over from other donors' samples. The sample consisted of PBMCs. The CDR3 reads CASSMVDEQFF. Here the CDR3 DNA reads TGTGCCAGTAGCATGGTGGATGAGCAGTTCTTC.